This entry concerns a single TCR beta chain. This clone was observed once. Its specific antigen is unknown. No much larger clone is present one base from it, and per-base qualities are unavailable. The V and J ends are trimmed by 3 bases and 0 bases, leaving 7 bases between them. Including cysteine and phenylalanine, the CDR3 has 14 amino acids. The DNA shown is the 42-base CDR3, in frame from base 1. As encoded in the germline V gene, CDR1 is SGDLS while CDR2 is YYNGEE. To sequence the TCRbeta CDR3 region, genomic DNA was isolated from the sorted cells. The immunoSEQ Assay was used to sequence the TCRbeta CDR3 regions. TCRdb's version of the immuneACCESS table is confined to in-frame rearrangements and falls short of the full clone set. An unresolved V gene accounts for under half of the shortfall where checked; the remainder is of unknown origin. The sample records fewer than 70,000 clones, about 89% of which are singletons. The biggest ten clones account for more than 2% of the sample.

This sample was taken from a study of OX40 agonist ivuxolimab in advanced cancers. Context from the whole study: Ivuxolimab was an agonistic, fully human IgG2 monoclonal antibody directed against OX40 (CD134), a costimulatory receptor. Of the 52 patients in dose escalation, about 20 had hepatocellular carcinoma, about 15 had melanoma, 9 had renal cell carcinoma and 9 had head and neck cancer. Partial responses occurred in three dose-escalation patients, of whom one had hepatocellular carcinoma and two had cutaneous melanoma. Peripheral TCRbeta sequencing aimed to test whether ivuxolimab altered TCR sequence diversity and caused clonal T-cell expansion. Intravenous ivuxolimab was administered to patients every 2 weeks at six dose levels: 0.01, 0.1, 0.3, 1.5, 3 and 10 mg/kg. Patients were allowed to have had prior anti-PD-1, anti-PD-L1 or anti-CTLA-4 therapy, and approximately 40% of the dose-escalation patients had been treated with checkpoint inhibitors. The paper covers the monotherapy dose-escalation part of the phase I ivuxolimab trial, which included N of about 56 patients. In the dose-escalation cohort, around four fifths of patients were male, and the mean age was about 55 years, with a range of about 23 to 85. On the study overall, not on this receptor specifically: Low levels of normalized T-cell clonal expansion were also shown by some nonresponding patients. At doses of 0.1 to 3.0 mg/kg, clonal expansion of both CD4+ and CD8+ blood T cells was observed from baseline to week 6. In partial responders in the 0.1-3.0 mg/kg groups, normalized peripheral clonal expansion was found to be among the lowest, especially among CD8+ T cells. After ivuxolimab, expanded clones were on average more numerous among CD8+ T cells than among CD4+ T cells. The antigen specificity of the clonally expanded peripheral T cells was not determined.

Patients with a history of autoimmune disease or receiving systemic immunosuppression were excluded from the trial. Peripheral blood for TCR sequencing was collected from all dose cohorts at baseline, on cycle 4 day 1, and on cycle 7 day 1. The samples were taken from a phase I, first-in-human, multicenter, open-label dose-escalation trial of ivuxolimab. Adults with locally advanced or metastatic head and neck squamous cell, hepatocellular, melanoma or renal cell carcinoma were enrolled in the trial. Before TCR sequencing, CD4+ T cells and CD8+ T cells from peripheral blood were sorted into separate populations.

The chain was built from TRBV9 and TRBJ2-1, and TRBD2 may be the D gene, going by 6 matching bases. This TCR derives from an adult with an advanced solid tumor such as melanoma, head and neck, liver or kidney cancer. Here the sequenced sample was CD4+ or CD8+ T cells sorted from blood, taken in a trial of the OX40 agonist ivuxolimab. The DNA sequence is as follows: TGTGCCAGCAGCGGTAGCGGCTCCTACAATGAGCAGTTCTTC. Its protein is CASSGSGSYNEQFF.